Listed here are 3 T cell receptor beta chains from one sample, sequenced in a study of tumor and adjacent non-tumor tissue in lung cancer. RNA was extracted from bulk tissue without any cell sorting. Distant lung tissue was collected more than 3 cm away from the tumor edge. A modified ARM-PCR protocol with three rounds of nested PCR amplified TCRbeta. TCRdb ran MiXCR on the multiplex PCR reads and lists one entry per CDR3 protein. Among approximately 120,000 distinct CDR3 sequences listed, roughly three fifths were seen once. The sequenced sample consisted of distant non-tumor lung tissue. These receptors were collected from a man aged 55 to 70 with non-small cell lung cancer.

A note on this clonotype: One junction end does not reproduce the germline sequence, and a read error may be involved. V is TRBV11-2 and J is TRBJ2-2; no clear D gene. Per germline, CDR1 SGHAT and CDR2 FQNNGV. CDR3 size: 14 residues. CDR3 residues: CTSSLGRFPGELFF. The CDR3 region has the DNA TGTACCAGCAGCTTAGGCCGCTTTCCCGGGGAGCTGTTTTTT.

As regards this clonotype: This could be a read error, since a much larger clone is one nucleotide away. The CDR3 DNA reads TGCAGTGCTAGAGATTATCAGGGGGCTTATAGCAATCAGCCCCAGTATTTT. This gives the protein CSARDYQGAYSNQPQYF. The chain links TRBV20-1 to TRBJ1-5; 8 bases fit TRBD1. Near its end, the DNA agrees better with TRBJ2-3, so the J call may be wrong. The CDR3 is 17 amino acids. Germline V CDR1 and CDR2: DFQATT, SNEGSKA (reference sequence).

In regard to this clonotype: This may be a read error: a much more frequent sequence differs by one nucleotide. The V gene is TRBV30, the J gene TRBJ2-7; D possibly corresponds to TRBD2 (6 bases). The V end lost 8 bases, the J end lost 1 base, and 15 bases lay between the germline ends. The CDR3 runs to 13 residues. The germline gives CDR1 GTSNPN, CDR2 SVGIG (reference sequence). CDR3 in amino acids: CAPGARASYEQYF. CDR3 coding DNA: TGTGCCCCGGGAGCCCGGGCATCCTACGAGCAGTACTTC.